The 19 T cell receptor beta chains listed next were all sequenced from one sample in a study of blood T cell repertoires in COVID-19. Produced via immunoSEQ multiplex PCR; TCRdb's table is partial and in-frame only. The sample includes under 200,000 clones, 70% to 90% of them seen just once. Material for sequencing was peripheral blood. The receptors come from a man aged 45-60 years with active or convalescent COVID-19.

The chain links TRBV5-1 to TRBJ2-2, with D unresolved. This CDR3 region has 13 residues. Germline V gene sequence: CDR1 SGHRS, CDR2 YFSETQ. Trimming pared 7 bases from V and 0 bases from J, leaving 7 bases between. The CDR3 region is CASGQANTGELFF. The DNA of the CDR3 is TGCGCCAGCGGGCAGGCGAACACCGGGGAGCTGTTTTTT.

The CDR3 sequence is CASSYGQGAGGYTF. CDR3 DNA: TGTGCCAGCAGTTACGGTCAGGGGGCCGGTGGCTACACCTTC. This chain uses TRBV6-2 or TRBV6-3 with TRBJ1-2; TRBD1 agrees at 8 bases. CDR1 MNHEY and CDR2 SVGEGT come from the germline V gene. Trimming cost V 2 bases and J 7 bases; bases outside gene matches: 6. CDR3 length: 14 amino acids.

V gene TRBV5-8 combines with J gene TRBJ2-5; TRBD1 matches at 8 bases. The CDR3 extends over 14 amino acids. The V and J ends lost 3 bases and 5 bases, in that order; junction bases with no gene match: 6. Germline CDR1 is SGHTS and CDR2 is YDEGEE. The CDR3 protein is CASSSGGRGETQYF. DNA of the CDR3: TGTGCCAGCAGCTCAGGGGGCCGGGGGGAGACCCAGTACTTC.

The sample holds one count of this clone. V gene TRBV4-1 combines with J gene TRBJ2-3; a possible D gene is TRBD2 (5 bases). CDR3 length equals 18 residues. V was trimmed by 0 bases and J by 0 bases, leaving 16 bases between them. Germline V lookup: CDR1 MGHRA, CDR2 YSYEKL. As DNA, the CDR3 is TGCGCCAGCAGCCAAGAGTTCGCGGACCTAGCTAGCACAGATACGCAGTATTTT. Translated, it gives CASSQEFADLASTDTQYF.

V usage is TRBV27 and J usage is TRBJ2-1, with 9 bases lining up with TRBD2. Germline loops: CDR1 MNHEY, CDR2 SMNVEV (reference sequence). The CDR3 spans 16 residues. V lost 8 bases and J lost 7; bases outside the gene matches: 15. DNA for the CDR3: TGTGCCAGCCAACCTCGAGTCGGGACTAGCACAAATGAGCAGTTCTTC. As protein: CASQPRVGTSTNEQFF.

The gene calls are TRBV10-3 and TRBJ1-4, with 7 bases matching TRBD1. The V gene's germline CDR1 is ENHRY and CDR2 SYGVKD. The trim removed 6 bases at V and 5 bases at J, leaving 6 bases unmatched. The CDR3 consists of 14 residues. The CDR3 sequence is CAIRRDSSNEKLFF. Written as DNA, the CDR3 is TGTGCCATCAGACGGGACAGCTCAAATGAAAAACTGTTTTTT.

The chain combines TRBV19 with TRBJ1-1; no clear D gene. The V end lost 1 base, the J end lost 2 bases, and 5 bases lay between the germline ends. The CDR3 loop spans 13 amino acids. Germline-derived CDR1 and CDR2 are LNHDA and SQIVND (reference sequence). DNA for the CDR3: TGTGCCAGTAGTATAGGACACAACACTGAAGCTTTCTTT. Its translation is CASSIGHNTEAFF.

This chain links TRBV19 with TRBJ1-1, with TRBD1 identical over 11 bases. Per germline, CDR1 LNHDA and CDR2 SQIVND (reference sequence). The CDR3 is made up of 14 amino acids. V dropped 6 bases and J dropped 3; count of bases not matched to a gene: 3. The chain's CDR3 is CASRGQGGYTEAFF. DNA for the CDR3: TGTGCCAGTAGGGGACAGGGGGGGTACACTGAAGCTTTCTTT.

The chain joins TRBV19 to TRBJ2-2, with D maybe TRBD1 (5 bases). Germline-derived CDR1 and CDR2 are LNHDA and SQIVND (reference sequence). The CDR3 runs 15 residues. Trimming took off 3 bases at V and 4 bases at J, with 12 bases between the two ends. Here the CDR3 DNA reads TGTGCCAGTAGTATCGGTCCAGGGCGCACCGGGGAGCTGTTTTTT. Encoded protein: CASSIGPGRTGELFF.

This sequence joins TRBV5-1 and TRBJ2-4, with 7 positions matching TRBD1. With 6 bases clipped from V and 2 bases from J, the junction kept 8 bases outside the gene matches. Germline values: CDR1 SGHRS, CDR2 YFSETQ. The CDR3 sequence is 15 residues long. Here the CDR3 reads CASTPTGMSKNIQYF. The CDR3 DNA follows: TGCGCCAGCACCCCGACAGGGATGTCCAAAAACATTCAGTACTTC. The full variable domain, completed using reference TRBV5-1 and TRBJ2-4, is KAGVTQTPRYLIKTRGQQVTLSCSPISGHRSVSWYQQTPGQGLQFLFEYFSETQRNKGNFPGRFSGRQFSNSRSEMNVSTLELGDSALYLCASTPTGMSKNIQYFGAGTRLSVL.

The chain joins TRBV27 to TRBJ1-1, with D unresolved. Between the trimmed V and J ends, which lost 0 bases and 1 base, there was a span of 6 bases. Germline CDR1 is MNHEY and CDR2 is SMNVEV (reference sequence). The CDR3 is made up of 14 amino acids. The CDR3 protein is CASSLSRQNTEAFF. CDR3 coding DNA: TGTGCCAGCAGTTTATCCAGACAGAACACTGAAGCTTTCTTT.

The V gene is TRBV3-1 (or the pseudogene TRBV3-2), the J gene TRBJ2-3; D unresolved. The germline CDR1 and CDR2 sequences are LGHDT and YNNKEL (reference sequence). CDR3 size: 14 residues. The V end was cut by 1 base, the J end by 4 bases, with 9 bases between. The CDR3 DNA sequence: TGTGCCAGCAGCCAAGGGCCTGGTCCAGATACGCAGTATTTT. Amino acids: CASSQGPGPDTQYF.

In its sample, this clone was seen once. The rearrangement links TRBV14 to TRBJ1-2; D is unresolved. CDR1 and CDR2 from the germline V gene are SGHDN and FVKESK. V lost 4 bases to trimming and J lost 4 bases, with 13 bases between them. The CDR3 is 14 residues long. The CDR3 loop is CASSPRVGLYGYTF. The CDR3 coding sequence is TGTGCCAGCAGCCCGCGGGTTGGGCTCTATGGCTACACCTTC.

The chain employs TRBV10-2 and TRBJ1-5, with D maybe TRBD1 (5 bases). The CDR3 runs 12 residues. The V gene's germline CDR1 is WSHSY and CDR2 SAAADI. Trimming shortened V by 7 bases and J by 5 bases, and 9 bases separated the two germline ends. CDR3 DNA sequence: TGCGCCAGCACCGGGGGACATCAGCCCCAGCATTTT. It yields the protein CASTGGHQPQHF.

This sequence joins TRBV24-1 and TRBJ1-5, with D perhaps TRBD1 (5 bases). The CDR3 covers 15 residues. Trimming cost V 5 bases and J 3 bases, with 13 bases left between them. Germline V gene data show CDR1 as KGHDR and CDR2 as SFDVKD. The DNA of the CDR3 is TGTGCCACCAGTGGGACGGGGGTAAACAATCAGCCCCAGCATTTT. Translated, it gives CATSGTGVNNQPQHF.

The rearrangement uses TRBV7-8 and TRBJ1-4, with TRBD1 as a possible D gene (5 bases). V was pared by 4 bases and J by 3 bases, with 12 bases between. This CDR3 is 15 amino acids long. Germline loops: CDR1 SGHVS, CDR2 FQNEAQ. CDR3 coding DNA: TGTGCCAGCAGCTATGGGGGGAGGGCTAATGAAAAACTGTTTTTT. Translated: CASSYGGRANEKLFF.

This clone was observed a few times. The CDR3 loop reads CASSDSGGGYQETQYF. The CDR3 nucleotides are TGCGCCAGCAGCGATAGCGGGGGCGGGTACCAAGAGACCCAGTACTTC. The V call is TRBV5-1, the J call TRBJ2-5; 9 bases align to TRBD2. This CDR3 contains 16 residues. CDR1 and CDR2 from the germline V gene are SGHRS and YFSETQ. V gave up 4 bases and J gave up 0 bases; unmatched junction bases: 7.

This chain uses TRBV19 with TRBJ2-1; D might be TRBD2 (6 bases). The CDR3 is made up of 15 amino acids. V lost 5 bases, J lost 6 bases, and 17 bases lay in between. Germline loops: CDR1 LNHDA, CDR2 SQIVND (reference sequence). The CDR3 is CASSGGWTLPNEQFF. Here the CDR3 DNA reads TGTGCCAGTAGTGGGGGGTGGACTTTACCCAATGAGCAGTTCTTC.

V gene TRBV29-1 combines with J gene TRBJ1-2, with D possibly TRBD1 on 6 matching bases. Germline V gives CDR1 SQVTM, CDR2 ANQGSEA. The CDR3 is 11 residues long. CDR3 DNA sequence: TGCACCCTGGGAGAGGGGGTTGGCTACACCTTC. Protein: CTLGEGVGYTF.